The TCR beta chain described here comes from a study of shared clonotypes between healthy human individuals. Regarding the study as a whole: Estimated richness was generally greater in naive than memory subsets. Incomplete sequencing of sorted subsets was indicated by rarefaction despite large depth.

As regards this clone: Its antigen is unidentified.

The length of the CDR3 is 12 residues. From germline, CDR1 is LGHNA and CDR2 YNFKEQ. The germline V and J ends were trimmed by 4 bases and 6 bases, with 7 bases remaining between them. In the original processing: Filtering was not the same, since immunoSEQ gave junction-only sequences without quality scores. Data came from immunoSEQ multiplex PCR; TCRdb stores just in-frame clones and leaves some out. That table supplies the V and J calls and clone size; D and trimming were determined from the DNA. The sample consists of about 2.3 million clones, 85% to 95% of them appearing once. The chain carries TRBV4-2 and TRBJ1-5, with D possibly TRBD1 on 5 matching bases. The sample was naive CD4+ T cells from PBMCs. Subset indicated: CD45RA+ positively selected. The source of this sequence is a man between 18 and 29 years old in good health. Some clones in this sample may be carry-over from other donors' samples. CDR3 DNA: TGTGCCAGCAGCCTCCAGGGTCAGCCCCAGCATTTT. This codes for CASSLQGQPQHF.